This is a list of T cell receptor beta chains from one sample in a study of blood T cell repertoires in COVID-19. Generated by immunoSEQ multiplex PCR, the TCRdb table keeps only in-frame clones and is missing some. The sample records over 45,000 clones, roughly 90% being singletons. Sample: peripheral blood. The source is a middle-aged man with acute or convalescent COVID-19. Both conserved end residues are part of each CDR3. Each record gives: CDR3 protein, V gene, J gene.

CASSPLGGFTTSGNYEQYF	TRBV5-6	TRBJ2-7
CATSDGGNQPQHF	TRBV24-1	TRBJ1-5
CASRRAGDNQPQHF	TRBV25-1	TRBJ1-5
CASSLTARQGADTQYF	TRBV6-5	TRBJ2-3
CSASAGGTTEAFF	TRBV20-1	TRBJ1-1
CASSFAGLAGGFGSYEQYF	TRBV6-2/TRBV6-3	TRBJ2-7
CASSEGVASGQETQYF	TRBV9	TRBJ2-5
CASSPDSSSYNEQFF	TRBV7-2	TRBJ2-1
CASSIIPVQGARNQPQHF	TRBV19	TRBJ1-5
CSASRKLAGWYEQFF	TRBV20-1	TRBJ2-1
CATRPGLAGGEDNEQFF	TRBV10-2	TRBJ2-1